This T cell receptor beta chain was retrieved from a study of blood T cell repertoires in COVID-19. Source study methods: Reference gene primer amplification gave nucleated cell count estimates. TCRdb keeps only in-frame clones here, not all; method: immunoSEQ multiplex PCR. V and J calls and clone size are given by that table; D and trimming were obtained from the DNA. This sample has 200,000 to 250,000 clones, with 86% found just once. J lost 4 bases, V lost 3 bases, and 3 bases had no gene match. This CDR3 spans 15 amino acids. CDR1 is SGHVS, CDR2 FNYEAQ, per germline. The V and J genes are TRBV7-6 and TRBJ1-1, with TRBD1 identical over 12 bases. The TCR was taken from a woman aged 25 to 39 who had been exposed to COVID-19. The sample taken for sequencing was PBMCs or T cells enriched from blood (not recorded which). The CDR3 loop reads CASSLGTGGGTEAFF. The CDR3 bases are TGTGCCAGCAGCTTGGGGACAGGGGGCGGCACTGAAGCTTTCTTT.